What follows is one TCR beta chain and its context. Its antigen is still unknown. This specimen belongs to a study of cytomegalovirus exposure and HLA in healthy donors. Broader study findings: About 87% or about 30% of the time was how often most TCR beta V segments were productive, according to an earlier analysis. Several V segments, TRBV6-2 and TRBV6-3 among them, could not be told apart and were dropped.

The CDR3 extends over 14 amino acids. CDR1 is MNHNY, CDR2 SVGAGI, per germline (reference sequence). PCR primers comprised 60 Vbeta and 13 Jbeta primers. Per the original methods: Unique TCR beta chains totaled approximately 83 million in a later count, with 8.5 million to 12 million of them shared. The table came from immunoSEQ multiplex PCR; TCRdb's copy has only in-frame clones and leaves some out. D and trimming come from the DNA, and the V and J calls and clone size come from that table. The table has around 150,000 clones, approximately 82% seen once. V gene TRBV6-6 combines with J gene TRBJ2-5; TRBD2 aligns across 10 bases. The closer fit of TRBJ2-7 to the DNA end suggests the J call may be wrong. The TCR sequence derives from a woman aged 40 to 50 in good health and CMV-seropositive. The sample was PBMCs. CDR3 DNA sequence: TGTGCCAGCTGTCCTAGCGGGAGAGGGACCGAGCAGTACTTC. Translating gives CASCPSGRGTEQYF.